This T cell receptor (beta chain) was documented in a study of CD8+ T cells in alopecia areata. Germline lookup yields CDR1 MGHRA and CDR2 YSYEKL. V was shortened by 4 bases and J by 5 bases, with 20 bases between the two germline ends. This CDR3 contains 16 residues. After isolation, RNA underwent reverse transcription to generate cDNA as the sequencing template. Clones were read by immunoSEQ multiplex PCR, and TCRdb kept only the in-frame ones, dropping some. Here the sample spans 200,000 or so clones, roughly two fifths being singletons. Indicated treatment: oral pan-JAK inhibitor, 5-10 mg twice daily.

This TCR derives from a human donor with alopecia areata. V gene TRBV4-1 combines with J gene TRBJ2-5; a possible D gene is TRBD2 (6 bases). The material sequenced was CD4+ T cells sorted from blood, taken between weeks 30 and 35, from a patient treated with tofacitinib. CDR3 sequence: CASSPPQEGLRETQYF. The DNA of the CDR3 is TGCGCCAGCAGCCCCCCCCAGGAGGGACTGAGGGAGACCCAGTACTTC.